This TCR beta chain originates from a study of CD8 T cells in Susac syndrome. For the study at large: At blood draw, Susac syndrome patients were therapy-naive, on corticosteroids, or on intravenous immunoglobulin alone.

Germline assignment: CDR1 MGHRA and CDR2 YSYEKL. Trimming removed 8 bases from V and 0 bases from J, with 14 bases in between. The CDR3 is made up of 16 amino acids. The T cells that were sequenced for TCR beta were CD8+ and CD4+ cells from blood. TEMRA cells were enriched by FACS, and CD4+ and CD8+ T cells were negatively isolated. With random hexamers, about 0.5 to 1 ug RNA was reverse transcribed. Amplification of TCR beta CDR3 spanned 54 Vbeta and 13 Jbeta via immunoSEQ multiplex PCR. MiXCR, run by TCRdb on the immunoSEQ multiplex PCR reads, gives a single entry per CDR3 protein. The table has roughly 150,000 distinct CDR3 sequences, approximately 95% seen once.

This chain uses TRBV4-1 with TRBJ1-6; D is uncertain. Sample: CD4+ T cells from PBMCs. The TCR comes from a human donor with Susac syndrome. DNA for the CDR3: TGCGCCAGCCACGCCCAGGAGGGCTCCTATAATTCACCCCTCCACTTT. Amino acid sequence: CASHAQEGSYNSPLHF.